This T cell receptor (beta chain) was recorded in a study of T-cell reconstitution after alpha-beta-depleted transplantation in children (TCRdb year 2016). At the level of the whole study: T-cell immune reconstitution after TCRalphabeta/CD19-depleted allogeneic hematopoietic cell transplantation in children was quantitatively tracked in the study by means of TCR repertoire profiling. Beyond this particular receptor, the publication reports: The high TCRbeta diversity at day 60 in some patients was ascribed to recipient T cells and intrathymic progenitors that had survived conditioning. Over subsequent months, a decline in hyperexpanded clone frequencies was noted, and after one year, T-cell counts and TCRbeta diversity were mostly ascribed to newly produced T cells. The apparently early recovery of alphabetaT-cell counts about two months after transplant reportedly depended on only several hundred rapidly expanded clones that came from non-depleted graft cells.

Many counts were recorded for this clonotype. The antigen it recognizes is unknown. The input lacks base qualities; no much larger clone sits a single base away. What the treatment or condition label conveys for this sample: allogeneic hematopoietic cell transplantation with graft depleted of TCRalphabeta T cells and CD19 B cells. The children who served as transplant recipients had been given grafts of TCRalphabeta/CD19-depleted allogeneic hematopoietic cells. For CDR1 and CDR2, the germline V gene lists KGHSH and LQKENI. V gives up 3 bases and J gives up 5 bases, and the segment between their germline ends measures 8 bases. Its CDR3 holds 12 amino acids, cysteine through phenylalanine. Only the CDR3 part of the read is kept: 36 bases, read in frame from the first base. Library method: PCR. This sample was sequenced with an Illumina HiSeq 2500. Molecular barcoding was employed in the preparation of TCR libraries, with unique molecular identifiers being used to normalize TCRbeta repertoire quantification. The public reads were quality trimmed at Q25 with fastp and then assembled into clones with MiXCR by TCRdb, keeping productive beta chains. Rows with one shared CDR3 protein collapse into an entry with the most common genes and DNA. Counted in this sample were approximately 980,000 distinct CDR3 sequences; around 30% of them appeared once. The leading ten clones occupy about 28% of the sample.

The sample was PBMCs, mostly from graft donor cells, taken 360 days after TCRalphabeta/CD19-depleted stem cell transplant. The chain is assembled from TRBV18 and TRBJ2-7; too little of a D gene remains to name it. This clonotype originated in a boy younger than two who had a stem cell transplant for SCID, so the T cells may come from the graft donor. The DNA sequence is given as TGTGCCAGCTCACCGAGAAGCAACGAGCAGTACTTC. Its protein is CASSPRSNEQYF.